The T cell receptor beta chain under discussion was sequenced for a study of OX40 agonist ivuxolimab in advanced cancers. About the research overall: Administration of intravenous ivuxolimab to patients occurred every 2 weeks at 0.01 to 10 mg/kg. Eligibility admitted prior anti-PD-1, anti-PD-L1 or anti-CTLA-4 therapy; about 40% had some.

Some clones are missing from TCRdb's copy, which holds only in-frame ones; the method was immunoSEQ multiplex PCR. The sample contains about 37,000 clones, approximately 78% of which appear only once. Trimming removed 7 bases at V and 7 bases at J, with 29 bases between. The CDR3 runs 17 residues. Per germline, CDR1 MDHEN and CDR2 SYDVKM. Here the sequenced sample was CD4+ or CD8+ T cells sorted from blood, taken in a trial of the OX40 agonist ivuxolimab. The rearrangement joins TRBV28 to TRBJ2-7; D gene uncertain. The receptor was isolated from an adult with an advanced solid tumor such as melanoma, head and neck, liver or kidney cancer. This chain's CDR3 is CASTTGPLYRAFEEQYF. CDR3 bases: TGTGCCAGCACTACCGGGCCACTCTATAGAGCTTTTGAAGAGCAGTACTTC.